This is a list of T cell receptor beta chains from one sample in a study of CD8+ T cells in alopecia areata. Assay used: immunoSEQ multiplex PCR; TCRdb lists only in-frame clones, some missing. The sample carries some 5,000 clones, around three fifths recorded once. The specimen was skin, collected at week 0. These receptors were obtained from a human donor with alopecia areata. CDR3s include the opening cysteine and the closing phenylalanine or tryptophan.

v_gene,len,j_gene,CDR3aa
TRBV4-1,21,TRBJ2-5,CASSQEKASGGARVDGETQYF
TRBV29-1,15,TRBJ2-5,CSVAPGEGGQETQYF
TRBV19,15,TRBJ1-3,CASRTDRSSGNTIYF
TRBV5-1,15,TRBJ1-5,CASSLGGRPDQPQHF
TRBV2,19,TRBJ2-3,CASSELGGGAFRYPDTQYF
TRBV28,13,TRBJ2-7,CASSLPLTYEQYF
TRBV9,14,TRBJ1-2,CASSRQTGLGGYTF
TRBV7-8,17,TRBJ1-4,CASSLVPGVSANEKLFF
TRBV29-1,14,TRBJ1-4,CSVRQGTTNEKLFF
TRBV5-1,12,TRBJ1-5,CASSETGEPQHF
TRBV6-6,12,TRBJ2-1,CASSSPGNEQFF
TRBV6-5,15,TRBJ2-3,CASSQNLGLTDTQYF
TRBV11-2,15,TRBJ1-4,CASSLGGTTGEKLFF
TRBV6-1,14,TRBJ2-4,CASRPPGGPDIQYF
TRBV13,16,TRBJ2-6,CASSFSGSSGANVLTF
TRBV6-6,15,TRBJ2-7,CASSYWDRAPYEQYF
TRBV6-5,13,TRBJ1-5,CASGQILNQPQHF
TRBV7-9,14,TRBJ1-1,CASSLYVGGTEAFF
TRBV29-1,13,TRBJ1-1,CSAGTGIRSEAFF
TRBV18,14,TRBJ2-6,CASYPGPGANVLTF
TRBV18,15,TRBJ1-2,CASSPGTGANYGYTF
TRBV7-2,16,TRBJ2-7,CASSFGFGQFVYEQYF
TRBV25-1,15,TRBJ2-1,CASSHEDLIYNEQFF
TRBV7-9,16,TRBJ2-7,CASSFTPEGQYYEQYF
TRBV5-3,15,TRBJ2-4,CASSHPIIAKNIQYF
TRBV4-1,14,TRBJ1-6,CASSQEGRNSPLHF
TRBV18,13,TRBJ2-1,CASSRGDYNEQFF
TRBV19,15,TRBJ2-7,CASSIVERGSYEQYF
TRBV6-6,15,TRBJ2-7,CASSGQRGIPYEQYF
TRBV9,16,TRBJ1-1,CASSVSSGGLYTEAFF
TRBV5-1,14,TRBJ2-3,CARMEGEGPDTQYF
TRBV7-3,15,TRBJ2-2,CASSLGTGRTGELFF
TRBV7-9,14,TRBJ1-1,CASSQGWGSTEAFF
TRBV2,13,TRBJ2-2,CASRGTNTGELFF
TRBV5-5,18,TRBJ2-1,CASSSIGHRLPSYNEQFF
TRBV6-1,13,TRBJ1-2,CALKGQAFYGYTF
TRBV9,13,TRBJ2-3,CASSEPSTDTQYF
TRBV4-1,16,TRBJ2-3,CASSQDHSGDTDTQYF